These 23 T cell receptor beta chains share one sample of origin, sequenced in a study of vaccination and CD4 T cells after COVID-19. The study sequenced cultured CD4+ T cell DNA using the Oncomine TCR Beta short-read assay. After culture, CD4+ T cells served as the source for genomic DNA extraction. TCRdb re-derived calls from the PCR reads in MiXCR, one entry per CDR3 protein. The sample has fewer than 7,500 distinct CDR3 sequences; 30% to 35% are singletons. As for treatment: roughly 11-day PBMC culture with coronavirus spike peptide pools or control peptides (ViraFEST assay). CD4+ T lymphocytes from the unexposed donor were collected before the COVID-19 pandemic (2011-2018). No cognate antigen is known for these TCRs. Sequencing was performed on CD4+ T cells from blood, cultured in vitro. Receptors originate from a human donor in good health.

The CDR3 is CASSRTGVNEQFF. CDR3 nucleotides: TGTGCCAGCAGTCGGACAGGGGTCAATGAGCAGTTCTTC. The chain links TRBV6-1 to TRBJ2-1, with TRBD1 identical over 9 bases. Germline trimming cut 5 bases from V and 6 bases from J; bases unmatched to any gene: 2. This CDR3 region has 13 residues. Germline V gives CDR1 MNHNS, CDR2 SASEGT.

The chain joins TRBV20-1 to TRBJ2-7; 10 nucleotides line up with TRBD1. CDR1 DFQATT and CDR2 SNEGSKA come from the germline V gene (reference sequence). The trim removed 3 bases at V and 12 bases at J, leaving 14 bases unmatched. This CDR3 contains 14 residues. CDR3 residues: CSARAPGQGLGWYF. CDR3 sequence (DNA): TGCAGTGCTAGGGCTCCGGGACAGGGGCTCGGATGGTACTTC.

The chain is built from TRBV25-1 and TRBJ2-2; D call uncertain. CDR3 size: 14 residues. The germline CDR1 and CDR2 sequences are MGHDK and SYGVNS. Trimming pared 2 bases from V and 0 bases from J, leaving 4 bases between. CDR3 protein: CASSENANTGELFF. The DNA of the CDR3 is TGTGCCAGCAGTGAAAATGCGAACACCGGGGAGCTGTTTTTT.

This chain links TRBV15 with TRBJ2-1; D unclear. Trimming removed 6 bases from V and 4 bases from J, with 10 bases in between. In germline, CDR1 is LNHNV, CDR2 YYDKDF (reference sequence). The CDR3 length is 13 residues. The CDR3 DNA is TGTGCCACCAGGGGTCCACGTTACAATGAGCAGTTCTTC. This gives the protein CATRGPRYNEQFF.

V gene TRBV7-9 combines with J gene TRBJ2-5; D perhaps matches TRBD1 (5 bases). The CDR3 has 14 residues. V was clipped by 5 bases and J by 5 bases, with 15 bases between them. Germline V gene data show CDR1 as SEHNR and CDR2 as FQNEAQ (reference sequence). Here the CDR3 DNA reads TGTGCCAGCAGCCCGGTTCTAGGGGTGGAGACCCAGTACTTC. It encodes CASSPVLGVETQYF.

The chain's CDR3 is CASRLGSADNEQFF. CDR3 nucleotide sequence: TGTGCCAGCAGATTAGGGTCAGCGGACAATGAGCAGTTCTTC. J is TRBJ2-1 and V is TRBV28; tentative D call: TRBD2 (5 bases). With 6 bases removed from V and 5 bases from J, the gap between germline ends came to 14 bases. CDR3 length: 14 residues. Germline CDR1 reads MDHEN; CDR2 reads SYDVKM.

This clonotype was detected a few times. The chain is built from TRBV7-3 and TRBJ2-2; unclear D gene. The CDR3 loop spans 14 amino acids. V was trimmed by 2 bases and J by 6 bases, leaving 10 bases between them. Germline V gene data show CDR1 as SGHTA and CDR2 as FQGTGA. This chain's CDR3 is CASSLQSVSGELFF. CDR3 nucleotide sequence: TGTGCCAGCAGCTTACAATCTGTCTCCGGGGAGCTGTTTTTT.

In this sample, this clonotype turned up once. This chain uses TRBV6-4 with TRBJ1-1, with 8 nucleotides matching TRBD1. The CDR3 runs to 14 residues. The ends lost 7 bases at V and 1 base at J; junction bases unmatched: 5. The germline gives CDR1 MRHNA, CDR2 SNTAGT. CDR3 nucleotides: TGTGCCAGCAATAAGACAGGGGAGAACACTGAAGCTTTCTTT. Its protein product is CASNKTGENTEAFF.

The chain joins TRBV7-3 to TRBJ2-1; D may be TRBD1 or TRBD2 (5 bases each). CDR1 and CDR2 (germline): SGHTA, FQGTGA. The V gene lost 3 bases and the J gene lost 6 bases, with 21 bases spanning the gap. The CDR3 has 17 amino acids. In nucleotides, the CDR3 is TGTGCCAGCAGCTTTTTGCCCAGGCGAGGGGTGGGCAATGAGCAGTTCTTC. Translated, it gives CASSFLPRRGVGNEQFF. Supplemented by reference TRBV7-3 and TRBJ2-1, the full variable domain reads GAGVSQTPSNKVTEKGKYVELRCDPISGHTALYWYRQSLGQGPEFLIYFQGTGAADDSGLPNDRFFAVRPEGSVSTLKIQRTERGDSAVYLCASSFLPRRGVGNEQFFGPGTRLTVL.

Details on this clonotype: Relative to the germline gene, one junction end is altered; a read error may explain this. This chain uses TRBV28 with TRBJ2-1, with no clear D. The CDR3 length is 12 residues. CDR1 and CDR2 from the germline V gene are MDHEN and SYDVKM. CDR3 loop: CASSLSRNERFF. Written as DNA, the CDR3 is TGTGCCAGCAGTCTTAGTAGGAATGAGCGGTTCTTC.

The rearrangement links TRBV30 to TRBJ2-5; D is perhaps TRBD2 (6 bases). V was clipped by 2 bases and J by 5 bases, with 12 bases between them. The CDR3 extends over 13 amino acids. The germline V gene encodes CDR1 GTSNPN and CDR2 SVGIG (reference sequence). CDR3 region: CAWSPPGEETQYF. The CDR3 region has the DNA TGTGCCTGGAGTCCTCCGGGAGAGGAGACCCAGTACTTC.

The chain joins TRBV15 to TRBJ2-7, with TRBD1 matching 7 bases. The CDR3 has 15 residues. Per germline, CDR1 LNHNV and CDR2 YYDKDF (reference sequence). The V gene end was trimmed by 2 bases and the J gene end by 0 bases; junction bases not matched to a gene: 4. CDR3 sequence (DNA): TGTGCCACCAGCAGACTCAGGGACAGCTCCTACGAGCAGTACTTC. It specifies CATSRLRDSSYEQYF.

J is TRBJ2-2 and V is TRBV24-1, with 9 bases identical to TRBD1. The CDR3 runs to 18 residues. Germline V lookup: CDR1 KGHDR, CDR2 SFDVKD. J gave up 7 bases and V 1 base, and 12 bases lay outside the gene matches. The CDR3 sequence: CATSDFSIGTGYGGELFF. The DNA for the CDR3 is TGTGCCACCAGTGATTTCAGCATAGGGACAGGGTATGGCGGGGAGCTGTTTTTT.

CDR3 nucleotide sequence: TGTGCCAGCATCCTCGGGGGGACTGACTACGAGCAGTACTTC. This encodes CASILGGTDYEQYF. This sequence joins TRBV7-2 and TRBJ2-7; 7 bases line up with TRBD2. The CDR3 is made up of 14 amino acids. Germline CDR1 SGHTA, CDR2 FQGNSA. Trimming took 7 bases from V and 3 from J; bases not matched to a gene: 9.

The rearrangement joins TRBV7-9 to TRBJ2-6; 7 nucleotides line up with TRBD1. The germline gives CDR1 SEHNR, CDR2 FQNEAQ (reference sequence). The ends lost 6 bases at V and 3 bases at J; junction bases unmatched: 8. This CDR3 comprises 16 residues. The CDR3 bases are TGTGCCAGCAGGGTACACACAGGGGTTGGGGCCAACGTCCTGACTTTC. Amino acids: CASRVHTGVGANVLTF.

The chain links TRBV18 to TRBJ1-1; D might be TRBD1 (5 bases). CDR3 length equals 14 residues. Germline CDR1 KGHSH, CDR2 LQKENI. The V gene lost 4 bases and the J gene lost 5 bases, with 14 bases spanning the gap. Here the CDR3 reads CASSLQRGETEAFF. The DNA of the CDR3 is TGTGCCAGCTCACTCCAGAGGGGTGAGACTGAAGCTTTCTTT.

About this clonotype: Germline and junction disagree at one end, which may indicate a read error. The gene calls are TRBV7-7 and TRBJ2-7; no reliable D call. This CDR3 contains 14 residues. Germline V gene sequence: CDR1 SSHAT, CDR2 FNYEAQ (reference sequence). DNA for the CDR3: TGTGCTAGCAGCCTAAGATACCCTCCAGGCGAGCAGTACTTC. It codes for CASSLRYPPGEQYF.

This clonotype was observed a handful of times. The V and J genes are TRBV7-9 and TRBJ2-1, with TRBD2 identical over 8 bases. Germline CDR1 is SEHNR and CDR2 is FQNEAQ (reference sequence). Trimming at V came to 4 bases and at J to 6 bases, leaving 8 bases not matched to a gene. This CDR3 region has 15 residues. Here the CDR3 reads CASSSGGQGINEQFF. CDR3 nucleotides: TGTGCCAGCAGCTCGGGGGGGCAGGGTATCAATGAGCAGTTCTTC.

The chain recombines TRBV19 with TRBJ1-2; D call uncertain. CDR1 is LNHDA and CDR2 is SQIVND in the germline V gene (reference sequence). The V and J ends lost 5 bases and 0 bases respectively, with 7 bases between them. The CDR3 spans 13 residues. The CDR3 is CASSANPNYGYTF. The DNA of the CDR3 is TGTGCCAGTAGTGCGAATCCTAACTATGGCTACACCTTC.

The chain uses TRBV14 and TRBJ1-1, with D perhaps TRBD1 (5 bases). The germline CDR1 and CDR2 sequences are SGHDN and FVKESK. Trimming took off 1 base at V and 0 bases at J, with 9 bases between the two ends. CDR3 length: 15 residues. This CDR3 reads CASSQGGALNTEAFF. As DNA, the CDR3 is TGTGCCAGCAGCCAAGGAGGGGCCTTGAACACTGAAGCTTTCTTT.

This clonotype came up a few times. CDR3 in DNA: TGTGCCAGCAGCCTAGAGGGTCGGGGAGACGACTATGGCTACACCTTC. Amino acids: CASSLEGRGDDYGYTF. The chain carries TRBV7-2 and TRBJ1-2; D is unresolved. The CDR3 is made up of 16 amino acids. Deletions cut 5 bases from V and 3 bases from J, with 19 bases between. Germline CDR1 is SGHTA and CDR2 is FQGNSA.

The J gene is TRBJ1-5, the V gene TRBV6-1; weak D call: TRBD1 (6 bases). Trimming cost V 7 bases and J 1 base, with 11 bases left between them. The CDR3 contains 14 residues. CDR1 is MNHNS and CDR2 is SASEGT in the germline V gene. This CDR3 reads CASTRDKSNQPQHF. In DNA form, the CDR3 reads TGTGCCAGCACACGGGACAAAAGCAATCAGCCCCAGCATTTT.

The rearrangement uses TRBV6-2 or TRBV6-3 and TRBJ2-7; TRBD1 agrees at 9 bases. Germline CDR1 MNHEY, CDR2 SVGEGT. After removal of 6 bases from V and 7 bases from J, the junction contained 16 bases not matched to a gene. The CDR3 extends over 16 amino acids. This chain's CDR3 is CASRRQGEGLLREQYF. CDR3 coding DNA: TGTGCCAGCAGAAGACAGGGGGAGGGGCTACTTCGAGAGCAGTACTTC.